Listed below are T cell receptor beta chains from one sample, sequenced in a study of T cell changes during pregnancy in multiple sclerosis. Profiled with immunoSEQ multiplex PCR; TCRdb holds only in-frame clones, not every one. Here the sample spans approximately 71,000 clones, 85% to 95% being singletons. The material was peripheral blood, obtained in the third trimester of pregnancy. Receptors were obtained from a female donor with multiple sclerosis, enrolled in a pregnancy study. The CDR3 runs from the conserved cysteine through the conserved F or W. Fields, in order: CDR3 length, D gene, V gene, clone size, J gene, CDR3 DNA, CDR3 protein. D genes are given only for firm matches. Size values are once, few and many counts, or a class for expanded clones, and some rows have none.

>17|NA|TRBV21-1|NA|TRBJ2-3
TGTGCCAGCAGCAAAGTCCGGGACAGGGCGTTCACAGATACGCAGTATTTT
CASSKVRDRAFTDTQYF
>11|NA|TRBV6-5|NA|TRBJ2-1
TGTGCCACCTTAAAGGGGCGTGAGCAGTTCTTC
CATLKGREQFF
>15|NA|TRBV27|NA|TRBJ1-4
TGTGCCAGCAGTCCTCCAGAGGCCCTGCGGGAAAAACTGTTTTTT
CASSPPEALREKLFF
>15|NA|TRBV21-1|once|TRBJ1-5
TGTGCCAGCTTAACCCATGGTCTGTGCGATCAGCCCCAGCATTTT
CASLTHGLCDQPQHF
>15|NA|TRBV5-4|NA|TRBJ2-7
TGTGCCAGCAGCCCCGAGCCGGCGGAGGCCTACGAGCAGTACTTC
CASSPEPAEAYEQYF
>16|TRBD2|TRBV6-6|NA|TRBJ2-3
TGTGCCAGCAGCTCCCGGACTAGCGGGTCCGCAGATACGCAGTATTTT
CASSSRTSGSADTQYF
>14|TRBD1|TRBV6-1|NA|TRBJ1-2
TGTGCCAGCAGTGGTCAGGGGGCGACGGGTGGCTACACCTTC
CASSGQGATGGYTF
>9|NA|TRBV6-6|NA|TRBJ2-7
TGTGCCAGCTGGCACGAGCAGTACTTC
CASWHEQYF
>13|NA|TRBV13|NA|TRBJ2-1
TGTGCCAGCAGCCCGAGTCTCTACAATGAGCAGTTCTTC
CASSPSLYNEQFF
>12|NA|TRBV10-1|few|TRBJ2-1
TGCGCCAGCAGTGTTCGGGGAAATGAGCAGTTCTTC
CASSVRGNEQFF
>14|NA|TRBV30|few|TRBJ1-1
TGTGCCTGGAGTGAGCTCAAAATGAACACTGAAGCTTTCTTT
CAWSELKMNTEAFF
>16|NA|TRBV2|NA|TRBJ2-5
TGTGCCAGCAGTGATCGGGGGAGGAACCTCCAAGAGACCCAGTACTTC
CASSDRGRNLQETQYF
>14|TRBD2|TRBV6-1|NA|TRBJ2-7
TGTGCCAGCAGGGAAACTAGCGGGAGGAGCGAGCAGTACTTC
CASRETSGRSEQYF
>14|NA|TRBV10-3|NA|TRBJ2-3
TGTGCCATCAGTGATAGGACAGCTACAGATACGCAGTATTTT
CAISDRTATDTQYF
>15|TRBD2|TRBV6-5|once|TRBJ2-5
TGTGCCAGCAGTTCCGTGACTAGCGAACAAGAGACCCAGTACTTC
CASSSVTSEQETQYF
>12|NA|TRBV5-4|few|TRBJ1-1
TGTGCCAGCAGCTTGCAGAACACTGAAGCTTTCTTT
CASSLQNTEAFF
>14|NA|TRBV5-7|NA|TRBJ2-7
TGTGCCAGCAGCTTGGGAGAAGCTTCGGGCGAGCAGTACTTC
CASSLGEASGEQYF
>15|TRBD1|TRBV25-1|NA|TRBJ2-7
TGTGCCAGCAGCCAAAACGGACAGGGGTCCTACGAGCAGTACTTC
CASSQNGQGSYEQYF
>14|TRBD1|TRBV5-4|NA|TRBJ2-7
TGTGCCACAAAAGAGGGGGCAGGATCCTACGAGCAGTACTTC
CATKEGAGSYEQYF
>16|TRBD2|TRBV5-1|NA|TRBJ2-7
TGCGCCAGCAGCTTGGGGGGACTAGCGGGAGTTTTCGAGCAGTACTTC
CASSLGGLAGVFEQYF